This TCR beta chain originates from a study of T cell changes during pregnancy in multiple sclerosis. This clone has more than one count but fewer than ten. Method: immunoSEQ multiplex PCR; TCRdb's copy keeps in-frame clones and lacks some. Among about 80,000 clones, roughly 90% were seen once, and the ten largest hold approximately 2%. The TCR was taken from a female donor with multiple sclerosis, enrolled in a pregnancy study. The sequences come from peripheral blood, collected before pregnancy.

CDR3 amino acids: CASSLVTRGAQYF. CDR3 nucleotide sequence: TGTGCCAGCAGCTTGGTGACCAGGGGGGCGCAGTACTTC. The J gene is TRBJ2-7, the V gene TRBV5-8; possibly TRBD1 for D (7 bases). The CDR3 spans 13 residues. V was trimmed by 0 bases and J by 9 bases, leaving 13 bases between them. Germline V gives CDR1 SGHTS, CDR2 YDEGEE.